The present entry profiles one T cell receptor beta chain with its context. Its antigen is currently unknown. Other DNA variants within this sample encode the same CDR3. These data are taken from a study of shared clonotypes between healthy human individuals. The overall study: CD4 naive cells filled three plates per donor, CD4 memory three, CD8 naive two and CD8 memory one.

Every subset had its genomic DNA shared out evenly among several immunoSEQ plates. Here immunoSEQ multiplex PCR was the method, and the copy in TCRdb shows in-frame clones only, minus some. The table has 1.4 million to 1.5 million clones, approximately 97% seen once. Germline loops: CDR1 MDHEN, CDR2 SYDVKM. V was pared by 4 bases and J by 6 bases, with 7 bases between. The CDR3 length is 12 residues. The study, taken as a whole, reports: Larger estimated richness was generally seen in naive subsets than in memory subsets. Across a handful of donors, naive CD4 shared roughly 5%, naive CD8 more than 3%, memory CD4 roughly 2.3%, memory CD8 about 0.4%.

Sequencing was done on a sample of naive CD4+ T cells sorted from blood. Subset specified: CD45RA+ positively selected. The TCR sequence derives from a man younger than 45 in good health. V is TRBV28 and J is TRBJ1-5; no definite D call. The CDR3 spells CASSSGVQPQHF. The CDR3 bases are TGTGCCAGCAGTTCCGGGGTTCAGCCCCAGCATTTT.